The 30 T cell receptor beta chains below were found in one sample sequenced in a study of T cells after yellow fever vaccination. Each CDR3 protein is one row after TCRdb ran MiXCR on the 5' RACE reads. The repertoire consists of under 600,000 distinct CDR3 sequences, with 13% occurring once and the leading ten covering about 14%. The material was PBMCs, obtained on the day of the yellow fever booster vaccination. Receptors originate from a man aged 30-40 years who received the YFV17D yellow fever vaccine.

This clonotype was counted between two and nine times. The chain couples TRBV7-2 to TRBJ2-7; the match to TRBD2 covers 8 bases. The ends lost 6 bases at V and 6 bases at J; junction bases unmatched: 7. The CDR3 covers 13 residues. Germline CDR1 SGHTA, CDR2 FQGNSA. CDR3 DNA: TGTGCCAGCAGACTAGGACTAGCCAGCGAGCAGTACTTC. This translates into CASRLGLASEQYF.

This clonotype was seen more than once but under ten times. The chain couples TRBV20-1 to TRBJ1-2; 9 positions match TRBD1. The CDR3 extends over 13 amino acids. The germline V gene has CDR1 DFQATT and CDR2 SNEGSKA (reference sequence). Trimming cost V 3 bases and J 8 bases; bases outside gene matches: 7. The CDR3 bases are TGCAGTGCTAGCTTCGACAGGGGGGTGGGCTACACCTTC. This codes for CSASFDRGVGYTF.

This CDR3 reads CASSLSGPGETQYF. The CDR3 coding sequence is TGTGCCAGCAGCCTGAGCGGGCCGGGGGAGACCCAGTACTTC. The chain joins TRBV2 to TRBJ2-5, with a weak D call TRBD2 (6 bases). Germline loops: CDR1 SNHLY, CDR2 FYNNEI. The CDR3 is 14 residues long. Trimming shortened V by 6 bases and J by 5 bases, and 16 bases separated the two germline ends.

This sequence joins TRBV19 and TRBJ2-3; 13 bases line up with TRBD2. V was clipped by 7 bases and J by 1 base; unmatched bases: 11. The CDR3 has 18 amino acids. Germline V gives CDR1 LNHDA, CDR2 SQIVND (reference sequence). CDR3 nucleotide sequence: TGTGCCAGTACCCAGACTAGCGGGAGGACCGCACGCACAGATACGCAGTATTTT. Its translation: CASTQTSGRTARTDTQYF.

The chain joins TRBV5-6 to TRBJ1-2, with D tentatively TRBD1 (5 bases). CDR3 size: 14 residues. Germline CDR1 reads SGHDT; CDR2 reads YYEEEE. The V gene lost 2 bases and the J gene lost 1 base, with 9 bases spanning the gap. This CDR3 reads CASSLDSDNYGYTF. In nucleotides, the CDR3 is TGTGCCAGCAGCTTAGACAGTGATAACTATGGCTACACCTTC.

The chain recombines TRBV4-2 with TRBJ2-7; 8 bases map to TRBD2. The CDR3 has 17 amino acids. The trim removed 10 bases at V and 3 bases at J, leaving 20 bases unmatched. Germline lookup yields CDR1 LGHNA and CDR2 YNFKEQ. This CDR3 reads CAMGPGVGLAGYYEQYF. Written as DNA, the CDR3 is TGTGCCATGGGCCCCGGAGTCGGCTTAGCGGGGTACTACGAGCAGTACTTC.

This rearrangement joins TRBV20-1 to TRBJ1-1; 10 bases map to TRBD1. The V gene's germline CDR1 is DFQATT and CDR2 SNEGSKA (reference sequence). The CDR3 covers 13 residues. The V gene end was trimmed by 5 bases and the J gene end by 4 bases; junction bases not matched to a gene: 4. The CDR3 is CSADRGLSTEAFF. The CDR3 DNA reads as TGCAGTGCTGACAGGGGGCTAAGCACTGAAGCTTTCTTT.

The chain has TRBV6-4 and TRBJ2-3; D unclear. V shed 4 bases and J shed 2 bases, with 13 bases lying between them. Germline CDR1 reads MRHNA; CDR2 reads SNTAGT. The CDR3 is made up of 15 amino acids. CDR3: CASSASAVSTDTQYF. In DNA form, the CDR3 reads TGTGCCAGCAGTGCGTCGGCAGTCTCCACAGATACGCAGTATTTT.

In this sample, this clonotype turned up a few times. V is TRBV7-2 and J is TRBJ1-2, with 9 positions matching TRBD1. The CDR3 contains 13 residues. Germline V lookup: CDR1 SGHTA, CDR2 FQGNSA. Trimming took 5 bases from V and 6 from J; bases not matched to a gene: 4. Here the CDR3 reads CASSRGQGHGYTF. In DNA, the CDR3 is TGTGCCAGCAGCCGCGGACAGGGGCATGGCTACACCTTC.

V gene TRBV29-1 combines with J gene TRBJ1-2; possibly TRBD1 for D (6 bases). Germline V gene lookup returns CDR1 SQVTM and CDR2 ANQGSEA. V gave up 4 bases and J gave up 7 bases, with 16 bases separating them. The CDR3 loop spans 13 amino acids. CDR3 sequence reads: CSVGQVTLGGYTF. The CDR3 DNA reads as TGCAGCGTTGGACAGGTGACCCTAGGTGGCTACACCTTC. The full variable domain, with the rest looked up from reference TRBV29-1 and TRBJ1-2, is SAVISQKPSRDICQRGTSLTIQCQVDSQVTMMFWYRQQPGQSLTLIATANQGSEATYESGFVIDKFPISRPNLTFSTLTVSNMSPEDSSIYLCSVGQVTLGGYTFGSGTRLTVV.

Only a few counts were recorded for this clonotype. The genes are TRBV21-1 and TRBJ2-1; TRBD1, as called in the table, went unchecked against the DNA. TRBV21-1 is marked as a pseudogene. The CDR3 loop spans 14 amino acids. This CDR3 is CASSPPRTDNEQFF. The DNA of the CDR3 is TGTGCCAGCAGCCCACCTAGGACAGACAATGAGCAGTTCTTC.

The chain links TRBV9 to TRBJ2-2, with D possibly being TRBD1 or TRBD2 (5 bases each). Trimming removed 0 bases from V and 8 bases from J, with 23 bases in between. The germline V gene encodes CDR1 SGDLS and CDR2 YYNGEE. The CDR3 consists of 18 residues. The CDR3 sequence: CASSVALGVASPLGELFF. In nucleotides, the CDR3 is TGTGCCAGCAGCGTAGCCCTAGGGGTTGCTAGCCCCTTAGGGGAGCTGTTTTTT.

The chain couples TRBV28 to TRBJ2-2; D could derive from TRBD1 or TRBD2 (5 bases each). Trimming pared 5 bases from V and 4 bases from J, leaving 11 bases between. The CDR3 loop spans 14 amino acids. Germline CDR1 is MDHEN and CDR2 is SYDVKM. The CDR3 loop is CASSRGGSTGELFF. DNA of the CDR3: TGTGCCAGCAGTAGGGGTGGGAGCACCGGGGAGCTGTTTTTT. Supplemented by reference TRBV28 and TRBJ2-2, the full variable domain reads DVKVTQSSRYLVKRTGEKVFLECVQDMDHENMFWYRQDPGLGLRLIYFSYDVKMKEKGDIPEGYSVSREKKERFSLILESASTNQTSMYLCASSRGGSTGELFFGEGSRLTVL.

This sequence joins TRBV20-1 and TRBJ2-1, with 7 nucleotides matching TRBD2. The CDR3 length is 13 residues. Trimming removed 7 bases from V and 9 bases from J; junction bases left unmatched: 12. Germline loops: CDR1 DFQATT, CDR2 SNEGSKA (reference sequence). Here the CDR3 reads CSVREGGRGEQFF. The CDR3 DNA is TGCAGTGTTAGGGAGGGAGGCCGGGGTGAGCAGTTCTTC.

This clonotype appeared a few times. This chain uses TRBV2 with TRBJ2-1; possible D gene TRBD1, 5 bases. Trimming removed 6 bases at V and 0 bases at J, with 12 bases between. Germline V gene lookup returns CDR1 SNHLY and CDR2 FYNNEI. The CDR3 contains 15 residues. CDR3 DNA: TGTGCCAGCAGGGAACAGGTTAGCTCCTACAATGAGCAGTTCTTC. It yields the protein CASREQVSSYNEQFF.

This chain links TRBV7-8 with TRBJ2-1; tentative D call: TRBD2 (6 bases). Germline CDR1 reads SGHVS; CDR2 reads FQNEAQ. V was trimmed by 1 base and J by 9 bases, leaving 13 bases between them. There are 14 residues in the CDR3. DNA for the CDR3: TGTGCCAGCAGCTTAGGCACCGCGGGGAGTGAGCAGTTCTTC. It yields the protein CASSLGTAGSEQFF. Looking up the rest from reference TRBV7-8 and TRBJ2-1 gives the full variable domain: GAGVSQSPRYKVAKRGQDVALRCDPISGHVSLFWYQQALGQGPEFLTYFQNEAQLDKSGLPSDRFFAERPEGSVSTLKIQRTQQEDSAVYLCASSLGTAGSEQFFGPGTRLTVL.

This clonotype has more than one count but fewer than ten. In nucleotides, the CDR3 is TGTGCCAGCAGCCACGGTAGCGGTTACAATGAGCAGTTCTTC. Its protein is CASSHGSGYNEQFF. The genes are TRBV14 and TRBJ2-1; a possible D gene is TRBD2 (6 bases). CDR3 size: 14 residues. V shed 3 bases and J shed 4 bases, with 10 bases lying between them. Germline assignment: CDR1 SGHDN and CDR2 FVKESK. Using reference TRBV14 and TRBJ2-1 for the parts outside the CDR3, the full variable domain is EAGVTQFPSHSVIEKGQTVTLRCDPISGHDNLYWYRRVMGKEIKFLLHFVKESKQDESGMPNNRFLAERTGGTYSTLKVQPAELEDSGVYFCASSHGSGYNEQFFGPGTRLTVL.

This clonotype occurred many times. The genes are TRBV7-8 and TRBJ1-5; D not resolved. This CDR3 spans 13 amino acids. The V end lost 1 base, the J end lost 4 bases, and 5 bases lay between the germline ends. From germline, CDR1 is SGHVS and CDR2 FQNEAQ. Written as DNA, the CDR3 is TGTGCCAGCAGCTTAGTTAGGAATCAGCCCCAGCATTTT. It specifies CASSLVRNQPQHF.

This clonotype was found many times. V gene TRBV6-5 combines with J gene TRBJ2-7, with D possibly being TRBD1 (6 bases). This CDR3 has 14 residues. Germline lookup yields CDR1 MNHEY and CDR2 SVGAGI. The ends were cut back, 0 bases at V and 4 bases at J, with 10 bases in the middle. The chain's CDR3 is CASSYSRGSYEQYF. The DNA of the CDR3 is TGTGCCAGCAGTTACTCTAGGGGGAGTTACGAGCAGTACTTC.

This clonotype was counted between two and nine times. V usage is TRBV18 and J usage is TRBJ2-5; 12 bases map to TRBD1. This CDR3 region has 15 residues. In germline, CDR1 is KGHSH, CDR2 LQKENI. The ends lost 5 bases at V and 5 bases at J; junction bases unmatched: 6. The DNA of the CDR3 is TGTGCCAGCTCAGCTGGGACAGGGGGCCGGGAGACCCAGTACTTC. As protein: CASSAGTGGRETQYF. The full variable domain, with the rest looked up from reference TRBV18 and TRBJ2-5, is NAGVMQNPRHLVRRRGQEARLRCSPMKGHSHVYWYRQLPEEGLKFMVYLQKENIIDESGMPKERFSAEFPKEGPSILRIQQVVRGDSAAYFCASSAGTGGRETQYFGPGTRLLVL.

This clonotype was counted between two and nine times. The chain employs TRBV7-8 and TRBJ2-1; 7 bases are a match to TRBD2. There are 15 residues in the CDR3. With 1 base clipped from V and 7 bases from J, the junction kept 7 bases outside the gene matches. The V gene's germline CDR1 is SGHVS and CDR2 FQNEAQ. The CDR3 here is CASSLVGRAKNEQFF. DNA for the CDR3: TGTGCCAGCAGCTTAGTTGGGAGGGCCAAGAATGAGCAGTTCTTC.

Only a few counts were recorded for this clonotype. J is TRBJ2-7 and V is TRBV12-3 or TRBV12-4; 11 nucleotides match TRBD1. The junction had 15 bases not matched to a gene; V was cut back by 5 bases and J by 3 bases. The CDR3 extends over 18 amino acids. The CDR3 coding sequence is TGTGCCAGCAGTCCAGGGGGCGGGGACAGGGGGAGGAACTACGAGCAGTACTTC. It translates to CASSPGGGDRGRNYEQYF.

The genes are TRBV7-7 and TRBJ2-3; 9 bases line up with TRBD2. The V gene end was trimmed by 3 bases and the J gene end by 3 bases; junction bases not matched to a gene: 4. This CDR3 is built from 15 residues. Germline V CDR1 and CDR2: SSHAT, FNYEAQ (reference sequence). DNA of the CDR3: TGTGCCAGCAGCTTTAGCGGGAGTAAGACAGATACGCAGTATTTT. Its protein is CASSFSGSKTDTQYF. Complete variable domain (other parts from reference TRBV7-7 and TRBJ2-3): GAGVSQSPRYKVTKRGQDVTLRCDPISSHATLYWYQQALGQGPEFLTYFNYEAQPDKSGLPSDRFSAERPEGSISTLTIQRTEQRDSAMYRCASSFSGSKTDTQYFGPGTRLTVL.

This clonotype came up a few times. V and J are TRBV4-2 and TRBJ2-1, with 14 nucleotides matching TRBD2. Germline trimming cut 5 bases from V and 0 bases from J; bases unmatched to any gene: 9. The CDR3 extends over 19 amino acids. Per the germline V gene, CDR1 is LGHNA and CDR2 is YNFKEQ. The DNA of the CDR3 is TGTGCCAGCAGCAGGACGGGACTAGCGGGGGCGAGCTCCTACAATGAGCAGTTCTTC. Its protein product is CASSRTGLAGASSYNEQFF.

The CDR3, as DNA: TGTGCCAGCAGTTACGTGAAAGTCGGCGGCTACACCTTC. Its protein product is CASSYVKVGGYTF. The V call is TRBV6-2 or TRBV6-3, the J call TRBJ1-2; D uncertain. V was clipped by 2 bases and J by 8 bases, with 12 bases between them. CDR1 is MNHEY and CDR2 is SVGEGT in the germline V gene. The CDR3 loop spans 13 amino acids.

The chain joins TRBV20-1 to TRBJ2-5; TRBD2 aligns across 14 bases. This CDR3 is built from 15 residues. From germline, CDR1 is DFQATT and CDR2 SNEGSKA (reference sequence). Trimming cost V 4 bases and J 2 bases; bases outside gene matches: 3. Here the CDR3 reads CSAIGLAGGQETQYF. Written as DNA, the CDR3 is TGCAGTGCTATCGGACTAGCGGGAGGACAAGAGACCCAGTACTTC.

The gene calls are TRBV2 and TRBJ2-1, with TRBD1 matching over 7 bases. The CDR3 runs 15 residues. Germline-derived CDR1 and CDR2 are SNHLY and FYNNEI. V shed 9 bases, J shed 0 bases, and the junction held 8 bases outside the gene matches. In DNA form, the CDR3 reads TGTGCCAGAGAGAAAAGACAGGGCTCCTACAATGAGCAGTTCTTC. This encodes CAREKRQGSYNEQFF.

This clonotype has only a few counts. This chain joins TRBV7-9 and TRBJ1-6; TRBD1 agrees at 9 bases. Germline V gives CDR1 SEHNR, CDR2 FQNEAQ (reference sequence). This CDR3 is 17 amino acids long. Trimming cost V 1 base and J 8 bases; bases outside gene matches: 9. The CDR3 DNA sequence: TGTGCCAGCAGCTTAGTTTATTGGGACAGGGATGATTCACCCCTCCACTTT. Amino acid sequence: CASSLVYWDRDDSPLHF.

This clonotype was seen only a few times. The genes are TRBV12-3 or TRBV12-4 and TRBJ2-1; D is ambiguous. Trimming took off 2 bases at V and 10 bases at J, with 9 bases between the two ends. The CDR3 extends over 12 amino acids. The CDR3 here is CASSLNGLEQFF. The CDR3 DNA reads as TGTGCCAGCAGTTTAAACGGCCTGGAGCAGTTCTTC.

V is TRBV11-2 and J is TRBJ2-7, with TRBD2 identical over 14 bases. V shed 5 bases and J 2 bases; nucleotides not matched to a gene: 5. Germline CDR1 and CDR2: SGHAT and FQNNGV. The CDR3 has 16 amino acids. In DNA, the CDR3 is TGTGCCAGCAGCGCGACTAGCGGGAGGGTCCCCTACGAGCAGTACTTC. This codes for CASSATSGRVPYEQYF.